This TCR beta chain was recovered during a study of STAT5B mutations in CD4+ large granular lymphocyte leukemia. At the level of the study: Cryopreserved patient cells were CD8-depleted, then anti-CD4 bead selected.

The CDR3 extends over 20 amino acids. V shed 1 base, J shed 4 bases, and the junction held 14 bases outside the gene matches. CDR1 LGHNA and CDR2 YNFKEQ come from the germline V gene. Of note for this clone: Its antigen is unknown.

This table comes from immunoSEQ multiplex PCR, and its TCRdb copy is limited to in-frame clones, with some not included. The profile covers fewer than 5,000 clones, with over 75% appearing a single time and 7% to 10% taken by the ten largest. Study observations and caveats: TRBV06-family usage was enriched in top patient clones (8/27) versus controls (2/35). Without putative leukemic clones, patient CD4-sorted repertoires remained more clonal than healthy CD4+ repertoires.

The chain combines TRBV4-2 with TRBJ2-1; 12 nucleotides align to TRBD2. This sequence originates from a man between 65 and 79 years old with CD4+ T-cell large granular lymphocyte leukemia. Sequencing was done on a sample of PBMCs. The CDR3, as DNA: TGTGCCAGCAGCCAAGCCTTGCCTAGCGGGAGGGCCTCGTTTTACAATGAGCAGTTCTTC. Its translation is CASSQALPSGRASFYNEQFF.